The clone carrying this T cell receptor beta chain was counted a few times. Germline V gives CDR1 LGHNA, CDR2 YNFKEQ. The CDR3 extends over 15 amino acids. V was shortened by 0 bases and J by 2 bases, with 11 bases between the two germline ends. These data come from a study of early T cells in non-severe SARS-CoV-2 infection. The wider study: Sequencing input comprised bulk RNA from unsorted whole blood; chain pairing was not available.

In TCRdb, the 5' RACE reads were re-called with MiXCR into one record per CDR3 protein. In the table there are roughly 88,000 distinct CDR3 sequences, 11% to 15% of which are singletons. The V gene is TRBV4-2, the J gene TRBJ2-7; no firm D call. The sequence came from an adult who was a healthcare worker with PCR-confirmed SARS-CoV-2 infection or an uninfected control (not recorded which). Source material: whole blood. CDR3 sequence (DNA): TGTGCCAGCAGCCAAGACTCGGCAGGACCCTACGAGCAGTACTTC. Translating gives CASSQDSAGPYEQYF.